This entry is about one T cell receptor (beta chain). After extraction with the RNeasy kit, roughly 0.45 to 1 ug of the RNA was reverse transcribed using random hexamers. TCRdb re-derived calls from the immunoSEQ multiplex PCR reads in MiXCR, one entry per CDR3 protein. The sample yields around 150,000 distinct CDR3 sequences, roughly 94% seen once. This sample is drawn from a study of CD8 T cells in Susac syndrome. Across the whole study: Each patient with Susac syndrome, at the time of blood draw, was therapy-naive, on corticosteroids, or on intravenous immunoglobulin alone.

V dropped 3 bases and J dropped 8 bases, with 22 bases sitting between them. Germline CDR1 is DFQATT and CDR2 is SNEGSKA (reference sequence). The CDR3 contains 15 residues. Sequencing was done on a sample of CD8+ T cells from PBMCs. This receptor was identified in a human donor with Susac syndrome. The chain has TRBV20-1 and TRBJ2-5; maybe TRBD1 (6 bases). The CDR3 is CSARDSYTSTRTQYF. The CDR3 DNA is TGCAGTGCTAGGGACAGCTACACATCCACGAGAACCCAGTACTTC.